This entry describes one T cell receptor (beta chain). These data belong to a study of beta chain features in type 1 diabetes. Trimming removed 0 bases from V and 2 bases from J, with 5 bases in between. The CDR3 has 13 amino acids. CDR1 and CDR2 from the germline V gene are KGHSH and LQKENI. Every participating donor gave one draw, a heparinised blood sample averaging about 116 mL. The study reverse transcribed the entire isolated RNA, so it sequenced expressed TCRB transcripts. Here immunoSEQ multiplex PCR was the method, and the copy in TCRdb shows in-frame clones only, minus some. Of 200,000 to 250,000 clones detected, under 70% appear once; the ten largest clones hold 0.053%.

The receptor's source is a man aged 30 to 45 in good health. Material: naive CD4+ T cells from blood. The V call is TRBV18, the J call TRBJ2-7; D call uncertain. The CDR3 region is CASSPPGAYEQYF. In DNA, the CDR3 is TGTGCCAGCTCACCACCCGGCGCCTACGAGCAGTACTTC. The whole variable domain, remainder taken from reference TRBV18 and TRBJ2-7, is NAGVMQNPRHLVRRRGQEARLRCSPMKGHSHVYWYRQLPEEGLKFMVYLQKENIIDESGMPKERFSAEFPKEGPSILRIQQVVRGDSAAYFCASSPPGAYEQYFGPGTRLTVT.